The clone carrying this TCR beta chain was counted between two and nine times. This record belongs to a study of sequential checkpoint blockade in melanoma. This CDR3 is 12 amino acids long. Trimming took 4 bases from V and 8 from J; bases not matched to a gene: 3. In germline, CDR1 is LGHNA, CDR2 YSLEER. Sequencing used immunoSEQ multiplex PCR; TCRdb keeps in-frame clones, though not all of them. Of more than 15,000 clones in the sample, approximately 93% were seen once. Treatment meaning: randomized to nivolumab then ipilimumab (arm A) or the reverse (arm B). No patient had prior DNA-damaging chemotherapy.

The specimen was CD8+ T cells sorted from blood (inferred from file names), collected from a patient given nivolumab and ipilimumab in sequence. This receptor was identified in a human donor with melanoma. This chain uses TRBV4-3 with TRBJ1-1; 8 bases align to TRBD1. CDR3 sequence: CASSLGTGEAFF. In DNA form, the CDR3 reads TGCGCCAGCAGCCTGGGGACAGGAGAAGCTTTCTTT.